The next 9 T cell receptor beta chains were all read from a single sample in a study of blood T cell repertoires in COVID-19. The assay was immunoSEQ multiplex PCR, and TCRdb's table has in-frame clones only and misses some. Of fewer than 450,000 clones in the sample, roughly 90% are singletons; the top ten hold 6% to 8.5%. The material sequenced was peripheral blood. The receptors come from a woman in her 70s with COVID-19, enrolled during active disease.

The chain combines TRBV30 with TRBJ1-2; TRBD1 matches 8 bases. V shed 2 bases and J 5 bases; nucleotides not matched to a gene: 7. Germline-derived CDR1 and CDR2 are GTSNPN and SVGIG (reference sequence). The CDR3 totals 14 residues. CDR3 nucleotide sequence: TGTGCCTGGAGTACGACAGGGGAAGGATATGGCTACACCTTC. Translation: CAWSTTGEGYGYTF.

The rearrangement uses TRBV21-1 and TRBJ1-1. TRBV21-1 is described as a pseudogene. The CDR3 length is 13 residues. The CDR3 nucleotides are TGTGCCAGCAGAGAGGAATGGAACACTGAAGCTTTCTTT. It codes for CASREEWNTEAFF.

This sequence joins TRBV10-1 and TRBJ1-4; 10 bases align to TRBD1. Germline trimming cut 10 bases from V and 5 bases from J; bases unmatched to any gene: 7. This CDR3 has 14 amino acids. Germline CDR1 WNHNN, CDR2 SYGVQD (reference sequence). The CDR3 reads CATRRQGANEKLFF. DNA of the CDR3: TGCGCCACCCGAAGACAGGGGGCAAATGAAAAACTGTTTTTT.

The chain combines TRBV2 with TRBJ2-3, with D perhaps matching TRBD2 (5 bases). This CDR3 comprises 14 residues. Germline V gives CDR1 SNHLY, CDR2 FYNNEI. V was cut by 2 bases and J by 3 bases, with 9 bases left in between. The CDR3 DNA reads as TGTGCCAGCAGTGAATCAGACTATACAGATACGCAGTATTTT. Residues: CASSESDYTDTQYF.

The chain recombines TRBV5-1 with TRBJ2-3, with TRBD2 matching over 7 bases. The germline gives CDR1 SGHRS, CDR2 YFSETQ. Trimming took 5 bases from V and 1 from J; bases not matched to a gene: 7. This CDR3 is 15 amino acids long. CDR3 residues: CASRVGAGRTDTQYF. Written as DNA, the CDR3 is TGCGCCAGCAGGGTTGGAGCGGGGCGCACAGATACGCAGTATTTT.

In nucleotides, the CDR3 is TGTGCCAGCAGTTTCACAGGGGGTAATGAGCAGTTCTTC. Its translation is CASSFTGGNEQFF. This chain joins TRBV12-3 or TRBV12-4 and TRBJ2-1; 8 bases match TRBD1. The CDR3 is 13 amino acids. Trimming removed 3 bases from V and 7 bases from J; junction bases left unmatched: 2.

The chain carries TRBV15 and TRBJ2-1; 10 nucleotides match TRBD2. Germline V CDR1 and CDR2: LNHNV, YYDKDF (reference sequence). The CDR3 is 15 residues long. The V and J ends lost 2 bases and 6 bases, in that order; junction bases with no gene match: 4. CDR3 DNA sequence: TGTGCCACCAGCAGACAAGCGGGGGGGCTCAATGAGCAGTTCTTC. Encoded protein: CATSRQAGGLNEQFF. Supplemented by reference TRBV15 and TRBJ2-1, the full variable domain reads DAMVIQNPRYQVTQFGKPVTLSCSQTLNHNVMYWYQQKSSQAPKLLFHYYDKDFNNEADTPDNFQSRRPNTSFCFLDIRSPGLGDTAMYLCATSRQAGGLNEQFFGPGTRLTVL.

The chain carries TRBV28 and TRBJ2-1, with TRBD2 matching 10 bases. This CDR3 spans 18 amino acids. Germline CDR1 MDHEN, CDR2 SYDVKM. J gave up 5 bases and V 6 bases, and 16 bases lay outside the gene matches. This chain's CDR3 is CASSPFRERGGMNNEQFF. The CDR3 DNA is TGTGCCAGCAGCCCCTTTCGAGAGCGGGGGGGCATGAACAATGAGCAGTTCTTC.

The CDR3 reads CASSQGQYNEQFF. The CDR3 region has the DNA TGTGCCAGCAGCCAAGGACAGTACAATGAGCAGTTCTTC. J is TRBJ2-1 and V is TRBV14; the D gene is possibly TRBD1 (5 bases). The CDR3 runs to 13 residues. V shed 1 base and J shed 4 bases, with 5 bases lying between them. Germline values: CDR1 SGHDN, CDR2 FVKESK.